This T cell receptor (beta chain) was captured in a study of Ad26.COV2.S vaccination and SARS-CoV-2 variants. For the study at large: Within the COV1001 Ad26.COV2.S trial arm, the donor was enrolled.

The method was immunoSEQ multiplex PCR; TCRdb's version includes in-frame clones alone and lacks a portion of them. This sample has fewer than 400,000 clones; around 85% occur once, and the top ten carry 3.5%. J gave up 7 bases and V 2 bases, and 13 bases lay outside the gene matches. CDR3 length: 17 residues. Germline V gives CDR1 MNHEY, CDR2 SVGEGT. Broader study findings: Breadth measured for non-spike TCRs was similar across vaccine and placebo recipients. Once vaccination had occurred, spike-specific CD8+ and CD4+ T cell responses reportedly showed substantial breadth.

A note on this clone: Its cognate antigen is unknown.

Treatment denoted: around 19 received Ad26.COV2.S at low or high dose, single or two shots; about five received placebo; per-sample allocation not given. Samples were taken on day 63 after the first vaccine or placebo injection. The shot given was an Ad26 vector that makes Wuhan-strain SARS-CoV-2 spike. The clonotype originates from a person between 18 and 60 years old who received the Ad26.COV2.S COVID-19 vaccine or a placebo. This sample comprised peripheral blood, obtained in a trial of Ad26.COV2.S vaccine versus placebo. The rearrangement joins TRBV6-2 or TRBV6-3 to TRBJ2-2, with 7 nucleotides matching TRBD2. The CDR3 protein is CASSYGERGVPIGELFF. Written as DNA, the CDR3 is TGTGCCAGCAGTTACGGCGAACGGGGGGTGCCGATCGGGGAGCTGTTTTTT.